A single T cell receptor beta chain is shown here with its context. The antigen remains unidentified. V lost 4 bases and J lost 7, with 14 bases in between. Germline CDR1 and CDR2: SGHRS and YFSETQ. The CDR3 has 14 residues. Sequencing was performed with immunoSEQ multiplex PCR; in TCRdb, only in-frame clones are kept and a portion is missing. Of about 380,000 clones listed, 83% are singletons. The record originates from a study of Ad26.COV2.S vaccination and SARS-CoV-2 variants. About the research overall: Dosing was one shot or two shots 56 days apart. General study findings and limits: Those who received vaccine or placebo ended up with similar non-spike TCR breadth.

Specified treatment: over 15 received Ad26.COV2.S at low or high dose, single or two shots; about 5 received placebo; per-sample allocation not given. Sampling happened 63 days after the first vaccine or placebo injection. An adult of 18-55 years in Boston served as donor. The chain uses TRBV5-1 and TRBJ2-2; D call uncertain. The sequencing used peripheral blood, collected in a trial of Ad26.COV2.S vaccine versus placebo. The sequence was obtained from a person between 18 and 65 years old who received the Ad26.COV2.S COVID-19 vaccine or a placebo. The CDR3 coding sequence is TGCGCCAGCAGCGATCCTGATGTAGGCGGGGAGCTGTTTTTT. This encodes CASSDPDVGGELFF.